The 26 T cell receptor beta chains reported below all come from one sample, sequenced in a study of CD8 T cells in Susac syndrome. RNA, at roughly 0.5 to 1 ug, was reverse transcribed with random hexamers. TCRdb called the immunoSEQ multiplex PCR reads again in MiXCR, with one record for every CDR3 protein. Seen here are about 120,000 distinct CDR3 sequences, roughly 94% observed once, and the top ten hold roughly 0.095%. The sample taken for sequencing was CD4+ T cells from PBMCs. These receptors all come from a human donor in good health.

CDR3 DNA sequence: TGTGCCAGCTCACCGGTGTCAGGGGAGCGGTCGAACACTGAAGCTTTCTTT. It encodes CASSPVSGERSNTEAFF. J is TRBJ1-1 and V is TRBV18; a weak D match, TRBD1 (6 bases). CDR1 KGHSH and CDR2 LQKENI come from the germline V gene. The CDR3 is 17 amino acids. The germline V and J ends were trimmed by 3 bases and 1 base, with 18 bases remaining between them.

The V gene is TRBV5-6, the J gene TRBJ2-5; the D gene is possibly TRBD2 (6 bases). With 0 bases removed from V and 2 bases from J, the gap between germline ends came to 8 bases. There are 14 residues in the CDR3. The germline gives CDR1 SGHDT, CDR2 YYEEEE. CDR3 DNA sequence: TGTGCCAGCAGCTTGGCCGCGGGACAAGAGACCCAGTACTTC. It yields the protein CASSLAAGQETQYF. Based on the CDR3 plus reference TRBV5-6 and TRBJ2-5, the full variable domain is DAGVTQSPTHLIKTRGQQVTLRCSPKSGHDTVSWYQQALGQGPQFIFQYYEEEERQRGNFPDRFSGHQFPNYSSELNVNALLLGDSALYLCASSLAAGQETQYFGPGTRLLVL.

The chain links TRBV7-3 to TRBJ2-1, with TRBD1 matching over 7 bases. The CDR3 totals 14 residues. V gave up 3 bases and J gave up 3 bases; unmatched junction bases: 2. Germline V gene sequence: CDR1 SGHTA, CDR2 FQGTGA. The CDR3 bases are TGTGCCAGCAGCTTGGACAGGAGCTACAATGAGCAGTTCTTC. Its translation: CASSLDRSYNEQFF. Full variable domain (outside the CDR3, taken from reference TRBV7-3 and TRBJ2-1): GAGVSQTPSNKVTEKGKYVELRCDPISGHTALYWYRQSLGQGPEFLIYFQGTGAADDSGLPNDRFFAVRPEGSVSTLKIQRTERGDSAVYLCASSLDRSYNEQFFGPGTRLTVL.

The chain has TRBV20-1 and TRBJ2-5; D is unclear. Germline values: CDR1 DFQATT, CDR2 SNEGSKA (reference sequence). Deletions cut 0 bases from V and 2 bases from J, with 10 bases between. This CDR3 is 14 amino acids long. CDR3 in amino acids: CSARDGQTQETQYF. The CDR3 DNA is TGCAGTGCTAGAGATGGGCAGACACAAGAGACCCAGTACTTC.

The count of this clonotype is one. V gene TRBV9 combines with J gene TRBJ2-6; the D gene is possibly TRBD2 (5 bases). Germline CDR1 and CDR2: SGDLS and YYNGEE. The V end was cut by 6 bases, the J end by 3 bases, with 16 bases between. This CDR3 spans 16 amino acids. DNA of the CDR3: TGTGCCAGCACTCCATCTTTCGGACTTGGGGCCAACGTCCTGACTTTC. Translating gives CASTPSFGLGANVLTF.

This clonotype was counted only a few times. The chain carries TRBV6-5 and TRBJ2-7; no firm D call. There are 15 residues in the CDR3. Germline V gives CDR1 MNHEY, CDR2 SVGAGI. V was trimmed by 2 bases and J by 0 bases, leaving 11 bases between them. CDR3 in DNA: TGTGCCAGCAGTTACGGACCGGGTCGCTCCTACGAGCAGTACTTC. Its translation: CASSYGPGRSYEQYF.

The chain joins TRBV2 to TRBJ2-7; the D gene is possibly TRBD1 (5 bases). Germline V lookup: CDR1 SNHLY, CDR2 FYNNEI. This CDR3 spans 12 amino acids. Deletions cut 7 bases from V and 5 bases from J, with 12 bases between. The DNA for the CDR3 is TGTGCCAGCAATCAGCAGGGTAACGAGCAGTACTTC. Translating gives CASNQQGNEQYF.

The gene calls are TRBV7-6 and TRBJ2-4; perhaps D is TRBD1 or TRBD2 (5 bases each). The CDR3 extends over 18 amino acids. From germline, CDR1 is SGHVS and CDR2 FNYEAQ. Trimming cost V 5 bases and J 0 bases, with 20 bases left between them. Here the CDR3 reads CASSMIDAKRGAKNIQYF. For the CDR3, the DNA is TGTGCCAGCAGCATGATAGACGCTAAGAGGGGAGCCAAAAACATTCAGTACTTC.

The rearrangement uses TRBV27 and TRBJ2-5, with 8 positions matching TRBD1. The CDR3 consists of 15 residues. V dropped 1 base and J dropped 6; count of bases not matched to a gene: 7. CDR1 MNHEY and CDR2 SMNVEV come from the germline V gene (reference sequence). CDR3 amino acids: CASSLFADREKTQYF. The CDR3 DNA reads TGTGCCAGCAGTTTATTCGCGGACAGGGAAAAGACCCAGTACTTC.

The genes are TRBV7-9 and TRBJ2-1, with TRBD2 matching 10 bases. The CDR3 totals 13 residues. CDR1 SEHNR and CDR2 FQNEAQ come from the germline V gene (reference sequence). V lost 8 bases and J lost 10; bases outside the gene matches: 8. The CDR3 sequence is CASPKLAGDEQFF. CDR3 nucleotides: TGTGCCAGCCCGAAGCTAGCGGGAGACGAGCAGTTCTTC.

The chain links TRBV7-9 to TRBJ2-1; D remains ambiguous. V lost 1 base and J lost 0, with 4 bases in between. Germline lookup yields CDR1 SEHNR and CDR2 FQNEAQ (reference sequence). There are 14 residues in the CDR3. The CDR3 sequence is CASSLDASYNEQFF. CDR3 DNA sequence: TGTGCCAGCAGCTTAGACGCCTCCTACAATGAGCAGTTCTTC.

The V call is TRBV6-6, the J call TRBJ2-1, with D possibly TRBD2 on 5 matching bases. This CDR3 is built from 15 residues. Germline V gene data show CDR1 as MNHNY and CDR2 as SVGAGI (reference sequence). V was cut by 5 bases and J by 4 bases, with 15 bases left in between. The CDR3 DNA sequence: TGTGCCAGCAGTCAGCTGGGAGTAGGGTACAATGAGCAGTTCTTC. This translates into CASSQLGVGYNEQFF.

This chain connects TRBV5-4 to TRBJ2-1, with 12 positions matching TRBD2. The CDR3 has 16 residues. CDR1 is SGHNT, CDR2 YYREEE, per germline (reference sequence). Germline trimming cut 4 bases from V and 6 bases from J; bases unmatched to any gene: 8. CDR3 bases: TGTGCCAGCAGCGACCTAGCGGGAGGGCATCTCAATGAGCAGTTCTTC. Translated: CASSDLAGGHLNEQFF.

This sequence joins TRBV6-2 or TRBV6-3 and TRBJ2-7, with D possibly being TRBD1 (6 bases). The CDR3 totals 14 residues. Trimming stripped 4 bases from V and 3 bases from J, with 13 bases between. Germline-derived CDR1 and CDR2 are MNHEY and SVGEGT. CDR3 amino acids: CASSLEGHLYEQYF. In DNA form, the CDR3 reads TGTGCCAGCAGTTTAGAGGGACATCTCTACGAGCAGTACTTC.

This sequence joins TRBV12-3 or TRBV12-4 and TRBJ2-7; no firm D call. The V end lost 5 bases, the J end lost 6 bases, and 11 bases lay between the germline ends. The length of the CDR3 is 12 residues. The CDR3 spells CASSKDVVEQYF. The CDR3 bases are TGTGCCAGCAGTAAAGACGTGGTCGAGCAGTACTTC.

The V gene is TRBV13, the J gene TRBJ2-7, with TRBD1 as a possible D gene (6 bases). The CDR3 sequence is 12 residues long. The V gene lost 5 bases and the J gene lost 9 bases, with 14 bases spanning the gap. The V gene's germline CDR1 is PRHDT and CDR2 FYEKMQ (reference sequence). CDR3 sequence (DNA): TGTGCCAGCAGCCAACCGACAGGTGCGCAGTACTTC. Its translation is CASSQPTGAQYF.

For the CDR3, the DNA is TGTGCCTCGGCCACTCCGGGACTAGGACTTGTCTACGAGCAGTACTTC. This sequence encodes CASATPGLGLVYEQYF. V usage is TRBV28 and J usage is TRBJ2-7; 8 positions match TRBD2. With 11 bases clipped from V and 3 bases from J, the junction kept 18 bases outside the gene matches. The V gene's germline CDR1 is MDHEN and CDR2 SYDVKM. The CDR3 runs 16 residues.

The V call is TRBV7-3, the J call TRBJ2-7; maybe TRBD1 (6 bases). V lost 5 bases and J 3 bases, leaving 11 bases between the germline ends. In germline, CDR1 is SGHTA, CDR2 FQGTGA. The CDR3 has 13 residues. CDR3 coding DNA: TGTGCCAGCAGCCCCCACAGGGACTACGAGCAGTACTTC. Protein product: CASSPHRDYEQYF.

This chain links TRBV12-5 with TRBJ1-5, with 7 nucleotides matching TRBD1. This CDR3 comprises 14 residues. With V trimmed by 3 bases and J by 2 bases, 1 base remained unmatched. Germline V gene lookup returns CDR1 LGHNT and CDR2 FRNRAP. CDR3 sequence reads: CASGFTGGNQPQHF. The CDR3 DNA reads as TGTGCTAGTGGTTTTACAGGGGGCAATCAGCCCCAGCATTTT.

The chain couples TRBV24-1 to TRBJ2-1; 10 bases match TRBD2. CDR3 size: 16 residues. Trimming at V came to 3 bases and at J to 7 bases, leaving 8 bases not matched to a gene. The germline gives CDR1 KGHDR, CDR2 SFDVKD. The CDR3, as DNA: TGTGCCACCAGTGATAGAGCGGGAGGGCCGGGGAATGAGCAGTTCTTC. It translates to CATSDRAGGPGNEQFF.

The sample holds one count of this clonotype. V usage is TRBV30 and J usage is TRBJ2-3; unclear D gene. The CDR3 sequence is 14 residues long. Trimming took off 4 bases at V and 4 bases at J, with 15 bases between the two ends. Germline V gene lookup returns CDR1 GTSNPN and CDR2 SVGIG (reference sequence). CDR3 in DNA: TGTGCCTGGAAACAGAAGGTTACCGCAGATACGCAGTATTTT. Translating it yields CAWKQKVTADTQYF.

J is TRBJ2-3 and V is TRBV3-1; 7 nucleotides align to TRBD2. The V segment lost 4 bases and the J segment 5 bases; nucleotides outside the gene matches: 15. Per the germline V gene, CDR1 is LGHDT and CDR2 is YNNKEL (reference sequence). The CDR3 contains 17 residues. In DNA form, the CDR3 reads TGTGCCAGCAGCCTACGAGTTGGGGCGGGAGTGGGAGATACGCAGTATTTT. This codes for CASSLRVGAGVGDTQYF.

This sequence joins TRBV6-5 and TRBJ2-7, with D uncertain. V shed 2 bases and J shed 3 bases, with 11 bases lying between them. Germline V gene sequence: CDR1 MNHEY, CDR2 SVGAGI. CDR3 length: 14 amino acids. The CDR3 loop reads CASSYAPGLYEQYF. The CDR3 nucleotides read TGTGCCAGCAGTTACGCTCCGGGCCTCTACGAGCAGTACTTC.

This clonotype was seen more than once but under ten times. This chain uses TRBV6-5 with TRBJ1-1; TRBD1 matches at 7 bases. This CDR3 spans 14 amino acids. Germline assignment: CDR1 MNHEY and CDR2 SVGAGI. The V and J ends lost 3 bases and 0 bases, in that order; junction bases with no gene match: 1. The CDR3 is CASSYDRVNTEAFF. The CDR3 DNA is TGTGCCAGCAGTTATGACAGGGTGAACACTGAAGCTTTCTTT.

The rearrangement joins TRBV7-2 to TRBJ2-7, with 7 nucleotides matching TRBD2. In germline, CDR1 is SGHTA, CDR2 FQGNSA. Losses at the gene ends were 3 bases for V and 2 bases for J; bases not matched to a gene: 4. This CDR3 region has 14 residues. CDR3 region: CASSFGEGAYEQYF. DNA of the CDR3: TGTGCCAGCAGCTTCGGGGAGGGAGCCTACGAGCAGTACTTC.

This chain connects TRBV5-1 to TRBJ2-1, with TRBD1 matching 7 bases. Trimming at V came to 2 bases and at J to 2 bases, leaving 4 bases not matched to a gene. This CDR3 is built from 15 residues. CDR1 is SGHRS, CDR2 YFSETQ, per germline. This chain's CDR3 is CASSLAQGPYNEQFF. Here the CDR3 DNA reads TGCGCCAGCAGCTTAGCACAGGGGCCCTACAATGAGCAGTTCTTC.